This T cell receptor beta chain stems from a study of T-cell memory formation after mild COVID-19. About the study: Each donor largely had its own TCR clusters. Study observations and caveats: Within pre-infection memory, some responding clones were found, suggesting cross-reactive memory joined. Mostly located in CM and EM were contracting CD4+ clones, with contracting CD8+ clones located in EMRA.

The TCR alpha and TCR beta cDNA libraries, bearing sample barcodes and UMIs, were generated by 5'RACE using constant-segment primers. Each CDR3 protein is one row after TCRdb ran MiXCR on the 5' RACE reads. Of 30,000 to 45,000 distinct CDR3 sequences listed, about an eighth are singletons. Comments on this clonotype: The antigen remains undetermined.

Sequenced material: PBMCs or a T cell subset sorted from them (not recorded which). The clonotype was recovered from a man between 18 and 35 years old who had mild COVID-19 (a few samples of this study predate the infection). Cell type and time point are not known.

The CDR3 nucleotides read TGTGCCAGCAGGAGGGAGGTAGATACGCAGTATTTT. As protein: CASRREVDTQYF. V usage is TRBV12-3 or TRBV12-4 and J usage is TRBJ2-3; possible D gene TRBD2, 6 bases. This CDR3 contains 12 residues. Trimming stripped 6 bases from V and 5 bases from J, with 9 bases between.